One sample yielded the 32 T cell receptor beta chains listed below, sequenced in a study of blood T cell repertoires in COVID-19. Assay used: immunoSEQ multiplex PCR; TCRdb lists only in-frame clones, some missing. Of about 52,000 clones in the sample, roughly four fifths are singletons; the top ten hold about 7.3%. Sample: peripheral blood. The source is a man in his 70s with active COVID-19.

This clone occurred once. The V gene is TRBV5-6, the J gene TRBJ1-4; maybe TRBD1 (6 bases). The CDR3 totals 15 residues. Per the germline V gene, CDR1 is SGHDT and CDR2 is YYEEEE. V shed 1 base and J shed 6 bases, with 13 bases lying between them. The CDR3: CASSLLRGGDEKLFF. CDR3 DNA sequence: TGTGCCAGCAGCTTGTTAAGAGGGGGTGATGAAAAACTGTTTTTT.

A single count supports this clone. The chain links TRBV9 to TRBJ2-7; unclear D gene. The V end lost 0 bases, the J end lost 3 bases, and 13 bases lay between the germline ends. Germline V gene data show CDR1 as SGDLS and CDR2 as YYNGEE. The CDR3 sequence is 15 residues long. CDR3 nucleotide sequence: TGTGCCAGCAGCGTAGCAGATTCAAGTGGCTACGAGCAGTACTTC. Protein product: CASSVADSSGYEQYF.

The chain joins TRBV6-5 to TRBJ2-4; possibly TRBD1 for D (5 bases). The V gene's germline CDR1 is MNHEY and CDR2 SVGAGI. The germline V and J ends were trimmed by 6 bases and 8 bases, with 14 bases remaining between them. The CDR3 has 13 residues. CDR3 sequence (DNA): TGTGCCAGCAGACCAGGGTGGAGAGACATTCAGTACTTC. Encoded protein: CASRPGWRDIQYF.

CDR3 DNA sequence: TGCGCCAGCAGCTTGAATCAGGTCTCTGGAAACACCATATATTTT. Translated, it gives CASSLNQVSGNTIYF. The chain links TRBV5-1 to TRBJ1-3; D unclear. The germline gives CDR1 SGHRS, CDR2 YFSETQ. This CDR3 region has 15 residues. V was shortened by 1 base and J by 0 bases, with 8 bases between the two germline ends.

The sample holds many counts of this clone. The genes are TRBV4-3 and TRBJ1-6; D is possibly TRBD1 (6 bases). V dropped 0 bases and J dropped 10 bases, with 16 bases sitting between them. The germline CDR1 and CDR2 sequences are LGHNA and YSLEER. The CDR3 is 16 residues long. CDR3 residues: CASSQEFGTGSSPLHF. DNA of the CDR3: TGCGCCAGCAGCCAAGAATTCGGTACAGGGAGCTCACCCCTCCACTTT.

This clone was seen once. The J gene is TRBJ2-7, the V gene TRBV4-1; TRBD2 is a possible D gene (6 bases). The V gene's germline CDR1 is MGHRA and CDR2 YSYEKL. This CDR3 region has 17 residues. V was pared by 1 base and J by 5 bases, with 21 bases between. CDR3 amino acids: CASSQGSTGAGEDEQYF. The DNA for the CDR3 is TGCGCCAGCAGCCAAGGGAGTACCGGGGCCGGGGAGGACGAGCAGTACTTC.

Concerning this clone: The same CDR3 is also encoded by other DNA sequences in this sample. The chain joins TRBV19 to TRBJ1-1; unclear D gene. Germline CDR1 reads LNHDA; CDR2 reads SQIVND (reference sequence). V lost 0 bases to trimming and J lost 4 bases, with 9 bases between them. The CDR3 extends over 14 amino acids. The CDR3: CASSIEGGGTEAFF. CDR3 nucleotides: TGTGCCAGTAGTATAGAGGGTGGAGGCACTGAAGCTTTCTTT.

The chain carries TRBV6-5 and TRBJ1-6; TRBD1 might be the D (6 bases). CDR1 is MNHEY and CDR2 is SVGAGI in the germline V gene. V was pared by 4 bases and J by 8 bases, with 15 bases between. This CDR3 region has 15 residues. CDR3 amino acids: CASSSLRGGDSPLHF. The CDR3 bases are TGTGCCAGCAGTTCCCTCAGGGGTGGTGATTCACCCCTCCACTTT.

The chain employs TRBV15 and TRBJ2-2, with 7 bases that match TRBD1. The CDR3 has 15 residues. With 4 bases clipped from V and 4 bases from J, the junction kept 6 bases outside the gene matches. Germline CDR1 and CDR2: LNHNV and YYDKDF (reference sequence). This chain's CDR3 is CATSTLTGPTGELFF. In nucleotides, the CDR3 is TGTGCCACCAGCACATTGACAGGGCCCACCGGGGAGCTGTTTTTT.

This clone occurred once. The V and J genes are TRBV10-3 and TRBJ2-1, with D possibly matching TRBD2 (8 bases). This CDR3 is 21 amino acids long. Trimming shortened V by 5 bases and J by 0 bases, and 29 bases separated the two germline ends. Germline loops: CDR1 ENHRY, CDR2 SYGVKD. CDR3 bases: TGTGCCATCAGTAAGGGGGCGAATAGCGGGGCACCGGGGAGCTCCTACAATGAGCAGTTCTTC. This sequence encodes CAISKGANSGAPGSSYNEQFF.

The J gene is TRBJ2-1, the V gene TRBV11-1; no definite D call. V was shortened by 5 bases and J by 10 bases, with 12 bases between the two germline ends. In germline, CDR1 is SGHAT, CDR2 FQDESV (reference sequence). The CDR3 spans 12 residues. CDR3 nucleotide sequence: TGTGCCAGCAGCCATACCGGGTGGGAGCAGTTCTTC. It yields the protein CASSHTGWEQFF.

J is TRBJ2-1 and V is TRBV7-9; D is ambiguous. The CDR3 sequence is 14 residues long. V lost 6 bases, J lost 0 bases, and 9 bases lay in between. CDR1 and CDR2 from the germline V gene are SEHNR and FQNEAQ (reference sequence). This CDR3 is CASRRGSSYNEQFF. Written as DNA, the CDR3 is TGTGCCAGCAGGCGCGGAAGCTCCTACAATGAGCAGTTCTTC.

The J gene is TRBJ1-3, the V gene TRBV10-3, with a tentative D call TRBD1 (5 bases). Trimming pared 3 bases from V and 1 base from J, leaving 16 bases between. CDR1 is ENHRY and CDR2 is SYGVKD in the germline V gene. The CDR3 contains 17 residues. CDR3 in DNA: TGTGCCATCAGTGAATCAGGGATAATACTGTCTGGAAACACCATATATTTT. Its protein is CAISESGIILSGNTIYF.

The chain recombines TRBV6-4 with TRBJ1-6; D might be TRBD1 (5 bases). In germline, CDR1 is MRHNA, CDR2 SNTAGT. Trimming cost V 2 bases and J 7 bases, with 6 bases left between them. This CDR3 comprises 13 residues. CDR3 amino acids: CASSDGGNSPLHF. The CDR3 DNA follows: TGTGCCAGCAGTGACGGGGGGAATTCACCCCTCCACTTT.

The genes are TRBV7-2 and TRBJ1-5; D ambiguous. The CDR3 loop spans 17 amino acids. Deletions cut 5 bases from V and 0 bases from J, with 17 bases between. Germline CDR1 is SGHTA and CDR2 is FQGNSA. CDR3 sequence: CASSPLTRANSNQPQHF. In DNA, the CDR3 is TGTGCCAGCAGCCCCCTCACCAGAGCGAATAGCAATCAGCCCCAGCATTTT.

The gene calls are TRBV19 and TRBJ1-1, with 9 bases lining up with TRBD1. Germline trimming cut 6 bases from V and 3 bases from J; bases unmatched to any gene: 11. Germline V gene lookup returns CDR1 LNHDA and CDR2 SQIVND (reference sequence). This CDR3 spans 16 amino acids. The CDR3: CASSSGTGIRHTEAFF. In DNA form, the CDR3 reads TGTGCCAGTAGCTCCGGGACAGGGATTAGACACACTGAAGCTTTCTTT.

V and J are TRBV7-3 and TRBJ2-1, with D possibly being TRBD1 (6 bases). CDR1 is SGHTA, CDR2 FQGTGA, per germline. The CDR3 spans 18 residues. Trimming took off 2 bases at V and 2 bases at J, with 19 bases between the two ends. CDR3 nucleotides: TGTGCCAGCAGCTTAGGGGGTGGGGGCCCCAGTCCCTACAATGAGCAGTTCTTC. Residues: CASSLGGGGPSPYNEQFF.

The chain is built from TRBV5-1 and TRBJ1-2; D is ambiguous. V was pared by 4 bases and J by 1 base, with 11 bases between. The CDR3 runs to 14 residues. Germline assignment: CDR1 SGHRS and CDR2 YFSETQ. The CDR3 DNA sequence: TGCGCCAGCAGCCTCCTGACAAGTAACTATGGCTACACCTTC. This translates into CASSLLTSNYGYTF. The complete variable domain, with remaining parts taken from reference TRBV5-1 and TRBJ1-2, reads KAGVTQTPRYLIKTRGQQVTLSCSPISGHRSVSWYQQTPGQGLQFLFEYFSETQRNKGNFPGRFSGRQFSNSRSEMNVSTLELGDSALYLCASSLLTSNYGYTFGSGTRLTVV.

The chain combines TRBV7-9 with TRBJ1-4; D might be TRBD1 (5 bases). Germline CDR1 reads SEHNR; CDR2 reads FQNEAQ (reference sequence). V dropped 5 bases and J dropped 7 bases, with 20 bases sitting between them. CDR3 length: 16 amino acids. The CDR3 spells CASSPFLGQGGEKLFF. DNA for the CDR3: TGTGCCAGCAGCCCCTTCCTCGGGCAGGGTGGTGAAAAACTGTTTTTT.

This chain uses TRBV5-1 with TRBJ2-3, with TRBD2 identical over 11 bases. Germline-derived CDR1 and CDR2 are SGHRS and YFSETQ. V lost 4 bases, J lost 5 bases, and 9 bases stayed unmatched. CDR3 length: 16 residues. CDR3 nucleotides: TGCGCCAGCAGCCCGAGGCCTAGCGGGGGGCTAGATACGCAGTATTTT. It specifies CASSPRPSGGLDTQYF.

The V and J genes are TRBV19 and TRBJ1-1; D may be TRBD1 (5 bases). Germline V gene sequence: CDR1 LNHDA, CDR2 SQIVND (reference sequence). The V and J ends lost 7 bases and 5 bases respectively, with 26 bases between them. This CDR3 is built from 17 residues. CDR3 sequence reads: CASTPSSRRADRTEAFF. The CDR3 nucleotides are TGTGCCAGTACCCCCTCCTCTCGCAGGGCGGATCGTACTGAAGCTTTCTTT.

The chain joins TRBV29-1 to TRBJ2-7; TRBD1 aligns across 9 bases. V shed 5 bases and J 1 base; nucleotides not matched to a gene: 3. CDR1 and CDR2 (germline): SQVTM, ANQGSEA. CDR3 size: 13 residues. The CDR3, as DNA: TGCAGCGTTTGGGGACAGGGTTCCTACGAGCAGTACTTC. It codes for CSVWGQGSYEQYF.

This chain links TRBV12-3 or TRBV12-4 with TRBJ2-2; D is unclear. Deletions cut 2 bases from V and 5 bases from J, with 6 bases between. The CDR3 is 13 residues long. In DNA form, the CDR3 reads TGTGCCAGCAGTTTAAGGAGTACCGGGGAGCTGTTTTTT. Its protein product is CASSLRSTGELFF.

The rearrangement links TRBV28 to TRBJ1-2; weak D call: TRBD1 (6 bases). There are 13 residues in the CDR3. V was clipped by 6 bases and J by 4 bases, with 12 bases between them. Looked up from germline, CDR1 is MDHEN and CDR2 is SYDVKM. The CDR3 reads CASRLGTSYGYTF. Here the CDR3 DNA reads TGTGCCAGCAGACTGGGGACATCCTATGGCTACACCTTC.

This clone was picked up one time. This chain links TRBV7-3 with TRBJ1-3; D may be TRBD1 (6 bases). CDR3 length: 15 amino acids. Germline V CDR1 and CDR2: SGHTA, FQGTGA. V was shortened by 4 bases and J by 2 bases, with 12 bases between the two germline ends. This CDR3 reads CASSSTGTPGNTIYF. The DNA of the CDR3 is TGTGCCAGCAGCTCCACAGGGACCCCTGGAAACACCATATATTTT.

This chain uses TRBV15 with TRBJ2-3; 12 nucleotides match TRBD1. Trimming cost V 0 bases and J 4 bases; bases outside gene matches: 8. The CDR3 runs 18 residues. Germline assignment: CDR1 LNHNV and CDR2 YYDKDF (reference sequence). The DNA of the CDR3 is TGTGCCACCAGCAGAGAAACCGGGACAGGGGGCGCGGCAGATACGCAGTATTTT. It translates to CATSRETGTGGAADTQYF.

V gene TRBV3-1 (or the pseudogene TRBV3-2) combines with J gene TRBJ1-1; D not resolved. Trimming pared 1 base from V and 0 bases from J, leaving 6 bases between. Germline V lookup: CDR1 LGHDT, CDR2 YNNKEL (reference sequence). This CDR3 region has 14 residues. The CDR3 nucleotides read TGTGCCAGCAGCCAAGGGCTGATGAACACTGAAGCTTTCTTT. Amino acid sequence: CASSQGLMNTEAFF.

This chain connects TRBV5-4 to TRBJ2-1; D gene unclear. V dropped 0 bases and J dropped 7 bases, with 8 bases sitting between them. This CDR3 comprises 13 residues. Germline V gene data show CDR1 as SGHNT and CDR2 as YYREEE (reference sequence). CDR3 sequence: CASSLALGNEQFF. The DNA for the CDR3 is TGTGCCAGCAGCTTGGCCCTAGGAAATGAGCAGTTCTTC.

The V call is TRBV2, the J call TRBJ1-1, with D unclear. This CDR3 comprises 13 residues. Germline loops: CDR1 SNHLY, CDR2 FYNNEI. Trimming stripped 6 bases from V and 1 base from J, with 9 bases between. CDR3 region: CASSGLGNTEAFF. The CDR3 nucleotides read TGTGCCAGCAGCGGACTGGGGAACACTGAAGCTTTCTTT.

The chain uses TRBV14 and TRBJ1-2, with 10 bases aligning to TRBD1. V dropped 3 bases and J dropped 8; count of bases not matched to a gene: 6. CDR1 and CDR2 from the germline V gene are SGHDN and FVKESK. The CDR3 has 14 amino acids. The CDR3 protein is CASSHYGTGDGYTF. CDR3 nucleotides: TGTGCCAGCAGCCACTATGGGACAGGGGACGGCTACACCTTC.

This chain links TRBV5-4 with TRBJ2-5; the match to TRBD1 covers 8 bases. CDR3 size: 15 residues. The junction had 10 bases not matched to a gene; V was cut back by 0 bases and J by 9 bases. From germline, CDR1 is SGHNT and CDR2 YYREEE (reference sequence). CDR3 sequence (DNA): TGTGCCAGCAGCTTGGGGACAGGGCCGGAGGCACCCCAGTACTTC. Its protein product is CASSLGTGPEAPQYF.

The V call is TRBV30, the J call TRBJ2-7; D is unresolved. Trimming cost V 2 bases and J 5 bases, with 16 bases left between them. Germline values: CDR1 GTSNPN, CDR2 SVGIG (reference sequence). The CDR3 has 14 amino acids. This chain's CDR3 is CAWSLLSNADEQYF. CDR3 coding DNA: TGTGCCTGGAGTCTTCTTAGTAACGCCGACGAGCAGTACTTC. Full variable domain (rest looked up from reference TRBV30 and TRBJ2-7): SQTIHQWPATLVQPVGSPLSLECTVEGTSNPNLYWYRQAAGRGLQLLFYSVGIGQISSEVPQNLSASRPQDRQFILSSKKLLLSDSGFYLCAWSLLSNADEQYFGPGTRLTVT.